Detailed here is one T cell receptor (beta chain). Its antigen is as yet unknown. The data were taken from a study of identical twins. Study findings and constraints: For zero-insertion analyses, partial confounding could come from invariant MAIT and iNKT cells. Twin pairs had excess sharing that was weaker in beta out-of-frame sequences. Those out-of-frame alpha sequences shared by twins showed an excess of low generation probability.

A universal primer binding site was introduced by template switching. The final cDNA contained unique molecular identifiers. MiXCR was run by TCRdb on the 5' RACE reads, yielding one entry per CDR3 protein. Among about 550,000 distinct CDR3 sequences, under 25% were seen once, and the ten largest hold 0.48%. Germline V CDR1 and CDR2: SEHNR, FQNEAQ (reference sequence). This CDR3 has 15 residues. V shed 2 bases, J shed 5 bases, and the junction held 3 bases outside the gene matches. The sample also formed part of further work on yellow fever vaccine responses in identical twins.

This chain connects TRBV7-9 to TRBJ2-1, with 10 bases identical to TRBD2. Sequenced material: CD4+ T cells sorted from blood. The TCR sequence derives from a woman aged 18-35 years in good health. The CDR3 spells CASSLRAGGDNEQFF. Here the CDR3 DNA reads TGTGCCAGCAGCTTACGAGCGGGAGGGGACAATGAGCAGTTCTTC.